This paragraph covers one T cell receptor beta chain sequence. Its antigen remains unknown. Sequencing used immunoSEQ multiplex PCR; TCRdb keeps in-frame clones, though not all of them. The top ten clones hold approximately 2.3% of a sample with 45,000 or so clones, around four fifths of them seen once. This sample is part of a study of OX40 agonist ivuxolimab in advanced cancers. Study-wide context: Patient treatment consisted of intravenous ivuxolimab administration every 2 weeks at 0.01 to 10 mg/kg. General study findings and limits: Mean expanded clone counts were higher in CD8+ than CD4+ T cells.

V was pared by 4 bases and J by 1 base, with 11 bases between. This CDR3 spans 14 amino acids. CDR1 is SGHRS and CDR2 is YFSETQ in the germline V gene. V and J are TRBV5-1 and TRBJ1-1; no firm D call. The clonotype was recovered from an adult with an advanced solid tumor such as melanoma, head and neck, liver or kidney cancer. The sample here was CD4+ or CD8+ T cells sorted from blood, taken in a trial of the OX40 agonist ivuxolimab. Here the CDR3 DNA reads TGCGCCAGCAGCACCGCCGCAAGGAACACTGAAGCTTTCTTT. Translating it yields CASSTAARNTEAFF. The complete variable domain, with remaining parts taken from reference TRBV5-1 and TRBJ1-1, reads KAGVTQTPRYLIKTRGQQVTLSCSPISGHRSVSWYQQTPGQGLQFLFEYFSETQRNKGNFPGRFSGRQFSNSRSEMNVSTLELGDSALYLCASSTAARNTEAFFGQGTRLTVV.